These 27 T cell receptor beta chains were sequenced from one sample in a study of blood T cells in healthy people across ages. Primers used in a second PCR of roughly 7 to 12 cycles were a sample-barcoded 5' primer and a J-beta primer mix. One entry per CDR3 protein results from TCRdb running MiXCR on the 5' RACE reads. The sample has about 640,000 distinct CDR3 sequences, roughly 58% seen once; the top ten hold over 35%. The material sequenced was blood. The receptor set was obtained from a man aged 55 to 70 in good health.

This CDR3 is CSVEGPGTTTDTQYF. The CDR3 DNA reads TGCAGCGTTGAAGGCCCCGGGACAACCACAGATACGCAGTATTTT. This chain links TRBV29-1 with TRBJ2-3, with D perhaps TRBD1 (6 bases). V gave up 1 base and J gave up 2 bases, with 13 bases separating them. The V gene's germline CDR1 is SQVTM and CDR2 ANQGSEA. The CDR3 totals 15 residues.

This chain joins TRBV5-1 and TRBJ1-2; the D is unclear. The CDR3 extends over 12 amino acids. Per the germline V gene, CDR1 is SGHRS and CDR2 is YFSETQ. V was shortened by 4 bases and J by 4 bases, with 8 bases between the two germline ends. DNA for the CDR3: TGCGCCAGCAGCCGCCTCGGCTATGGCTACACCTTC. This encodes CASSRLGYGYTF.

CDR3 DNA: TGTGCCAGCAGCCCGGGGGGGCGGGGTGAGCAGTTCTTC. This codes for CASSPGGRGEQFF. The chain recombines TRBV28 with TRBJ2-1; TRBD2 aligns across 8 bases. This CDR3 is built from 13 residues. Germline lookup yields CDR1 MDHEN and CDR2 SYDVKM. V lost 6 bases to trimming and J lost 9 bases; unmatched junction nucleotides: 7.

This chain uses TRBV7-2 with TRBJ2-5; D is ambiguous. In germline, CDR1 is SGHTA, CDR2 FQGNSA. V gave up 1 base and J gave up 5 bases, with 14 bases separating them. The CDR3 spans 15 residues. In DNA, the CDR3 is TGTGCCAGCAGCTTAGGGGCCGACACCTGGGAGACCCAGTACTTC. Protein: CASSLGADTWETQYF.

The chain is built from TRBV4-2 and TRBJ2-5; TRBD2 aligns across 8 bases. This CDR3 has 16 residues. With V trimmed by 0 bases and J by 4 bases, 7 bases remained unmatched. Looked up from germline, CDR1 is LGHNA and CDR2 is YNFKEQ. CDR3 sequence (DNA): TGTGCCAGCAGCCAAGATGGGGGACTAGGGGCAGAGACCCAGTACTTC. Residues: CASSQDGGLGAETQYF.

The chain combines TRBV15 with TRBJ2-4, with 11 positions matching TRBD2. The J call is in doubt because the DNA end fits TRBJ2-5 better. The germline V gene encodes CDR1 LNHNV and CDR2 YYDKDF (reference sequence). This CDR3 spans 15 amino acids. CDR3 residues: CATSRGGTSGETQYF. The CDR3 DNA is TGTGCCACCAGCAGAGGTGGGACTAGCGGAGAGACCCAGTACTTC.

This clonotype was counted a few times. V gene TRBV7-2 combines with J gene TRBJ1-1; D is unclear. The CDR3 runs 14 residues. V was clipped by 5 bases and J by 0 bases, with 10 bases between them. The germline V gene has CDR1 SGHTA and CDR2 FQGNSA. CDR3 DNA: TGTGCCAGCAGCAGTCGGAGCTTGAACACTGAAGCTTTCTTT. It codes for CASSSRSLNTEAFF.

Comments on this clonotype: The junction does not match germline at one end; this may be a read error. The DNA of the CDR3 is TGTGCCAGTAGTTTGGTTGACCTCGTACAGTATTTT. It codes for CASSLVDLVQYF. The chain couples TRBV6-2 or TRBV6-3 to TRBJ2-3, with D unresolved. CDR3 size: 12 residues. Germline V gene data show CDR1 as MNHEY and CDR2 as SVGEGT.

This clonotype has only a few counts. This rearrangement joins TRBV5-1 to TRBJ2-3; TRBD1 is a possible D gene (5 bases). V gave up 0 bases and J gave up 4 bases, with 9 bases separating them. Germline assignment: CDR1 SGHRS and CDR2 YFSETQ. CDR3 length: 14 residues. The CDR3 is CASSLGLGPDTQYF. CDR3 nucleotides: TGCGCCAGCAGCTTGGGTCTGGGGCCAGATACGCAGTATTTT.

This clonotype came up once. The V and J genes are TRBV10-2 and TRBJ2-5, with a possible D match to TRBD2 (5 bases). Germline V gene sequence: CDR1 WSHSY, CDR2 SAAADI. V dropped 3 bases and J dropped 13 bases, with 18 bases sitting between them. CDR3 length: 13 amino acids. CDR3 protein: CASSEGRAARGYF. In DNA, the CDR3 is TGCGCCAGCAGTGAAGGCCGGGCCGCTCGGGGGTACTTC.

Within the sample, this clonotype is medium-sized. The V gene is TRBV6-1, the J gene TRBJ2-1, with D hard to call. V was trimmed by 1 base and J by 0 bases, leaving 7 bases between them. This CDR3 spans 15 amino acids. From germline, CDR1 is MNHNS and CDR2 SASEGT. The CDR3 loop is CASSEGMSSYNEQFF. DNA of the CDR3: TGTGCCAGCAGTGAAGGGATGAGCTCCTACAATGAGCAGTTCTTC.

The gene calls are TRBV28 and TRBJ1-6, with TRBD1 identical over 7 bases. J gave up 8 bases and V 5 bases, and 6 bases lay outside the gene matches. Germline CDR1 is MDHEN and CDR2 is SYDVKM. The CDR3 has 14 residues. The CDR3 DNA is TGTGCCAGCAGTCGGACAGGCTCCTATTCACCCCTCCACTTT. This translates into CASSRTGSYSPLHF.

This clonotype has only a few counts. The gene calls are TRBV10-3 and TRBJ2-1; perhaps TRBD1 as D (6 bases). The V end lost 3 bases, the J end lost 4 bases, and 16 bases lay between the germline ends. This CDR3 has 16 amino acids. CDR1 ENHRY and CDR2 SYGVKD come from the germline V gene. The CDR3 bases are TGTGCCATCAGTGATACCCCCAGGGGTCGATACAATGAGCAGTTCTTC. This encodes CAISDTPRGRYNEQFF.

The table lists this clonotype with a count of one. V and J are TRBV11-3 and TRBJ2-1, with D tentatively TRBD1 (6 bases). The germline CDR1 and CDR2 sequences are SGHNT and YENEEA. CDR3 size: 15 residues. V was cut by 5 bases and J by 8 bases, with 19 bases left in between. CDR3 protein: CASSPRPGKGDEQFF. In DNA form, the CDR3 reads TGTGCCAGCAGCCCCCGGCCTGGTAAGGGGGATGAGCAGTTCTTC. Together with reference TRBV11-3 and TRBJ2-1, the CDR3 gives the full variable domain: EAGVVQSPRYKIIEKKQPVAFWCNPISGHNTLYWYLQNLGQGPELLIRYENEEAVDDSQLPKDRFSAERLKGVDSTLKIQPAELGDSAVYLCASSPRPGKGDEQFFGPGTRLTVL.

The DNA for the CDR3 is TGTGCCAGCAGCGTAGGGCGGTCGGCAGATACGCAGTATTTT. The encoded protein is CASSVGRSADTQYF. This rearrangement joins TRBV9 to TRBJ2-3; no clear D. CDR1 and CDR2 (germline): SGDLS, YYNGEE. V was cut by 0 bases and J by 4 bases, with 9 bases left in between. The CDR3 has 14 amino acids.

The chain links TRBV2 to TRBJ2-1; D tentatively reads TRBD1 or TRBD2 (5 bases each). The germline V gene encodes CDR1 SNHLY and CDR2 FYNNEI. V was shortened by 6 bases and J by 8 bases, with 17 bases between the two germline ends. The CDR3 consists of 14 residues. In DNA, the CDR3 is TGTGCCAGCAGCGTCACAATGGGGGTCGATGAGCAGTTCTTC. Amino acids: CASSVTMGVDEQFF.

This chain links TRBV24-1 with TRBJ2-2, with D possibly matching TRBD1 (5 bases). Germline V CDR1 and CDR2: KGHDR, SFDVKD. This CDR3 region has 13 residues. Trimming took off 8 bases at V and 6 bases at J, with 12 bases between the two ends. The CDR3 is CATNARGSGELFF. The CDR3, as DNA: TGTGCCACCAACGCAAGGGGATCCGGGGAGCTGTTTTTT.

J is TRBJ1-2 and V is TRBV20-1; D is unclear. Germline lookup yields CDR1 DFQATT and CDR2 SNEGSKA (reference sequence). Trimming removed 6 bases from V and 8 bases from J, with 13 bases in between. The CDR3 runs to 11 residues. CDR3 protein: CSAERESGYTF. DNA of the CDR3: TGCAGTGCGGAGAGGGAAAGCGGCTACACCTTC.

This clonotype came up a few times. V and J are TRBV12-3 or TRBV12-4 and TRBJ2-7, with 7 bases that match TRBD1. The closer fit of TRBJ2-5 to the DNA end suggests the J call may be wrong. The CDR3 extends over 13 amino acids. CDR3 protein: CASSYTGVETQYF. CDR3 bases: TGTGCCAGCAGTTACACAGGGGTGGAGACCCAGTACTTC.

The chain employs TRBV29-1 and TRBJ2-3; 9 bases match TRBD2. Germline V gene lookup returns CDR1 SQVTM and CDR2 ANQGSEA. The CDR3 totals 14 residues. The J segment lost 0 bases and the V segment lost 7 bases, leaving 5 bases of the junction unmatched. The CDR3 DNA reads TGCAGCGCCGAGCGGGGGGATAGCACAGATACGCAGTATTTT. Its translation is CSAERGDSTDTQYF.

In its sample, this clonotype was seen a few times. The chain couples TRBV7-2 to TRBJ2-5, with 9 bases lining up with TRBD1. CDR1 and CDR2 (germline): SGHTA, FQGNSA. CDR3 length: 16 amino acids. Trimming removed 3 bases from V and 5 bases from J; junction bases left unmatched: 10. CDR3 sequence (DNA): TGTGCCAGCAGCTTCCCCGGGACAGGGCATAAGGAGACCCAGTACTTC. Residues: CASSFPGTGHKETQYF.

For this clonotype: The junction does not match germline at one end; this may be a read error. This chain uses TRBV11-2 with TRBJ2-1; D might be TRBD1 (5 bases). The CDR3 covers 14 residues. The germline V gene has CDR1 SGHAT and CDR2 FQNNGV. CDR3 sequence: CASSQGTGDNKQFF. The CDR3 DNA reads TGTGCCAGCAGCCAGGGAACAGGAGACAATAAGCAGTTCTTC.

The rearrangement joins TRBV2 to TRBJ1-2, with D unresolved. Per the germline V gene, CDR1 is SNHLY and CDR2 is FYNNEI. The CDR3 totals 12 residues. With 3 bases removed from V and 6 bases from J, the gap between germline ends came to 8 bases. DNA for the CDR3: TGTGCCAGCAGTGAGTCGGCTGATGGCTACACCTTC. Its protein is CASSESADGYTF.

This chain uses TRBV20-1 with TRBJ1-2, with D perhaps TRBD1 (5 bases). Deletions cut 1 base from V and 4 bases from J, with 10 bases between. Germline assignment: CDR1 DFQATT and CDR2 SNEGSKA (reference sequence). This CDR3 is 13 amino acids long. CDR3 in DNA: TGCAGTGCTAGAGCTTCGGGGACCTATGGCTACACCTTC. Translated: CSARASGTYGYTF.

The DNA of the CDR3 is TGCGCCAGCAGCCCCGACAGGGGAACAAACAATGAGCAGTTCTTC. Amino acids: CASSPDRGTNNEQFF. The chain recombines TRBV4-1 with TRBJ2-1, with TRBD1 identical over 8 bases. Germline V gene lookup returns CDR1 MGHRA and CDR2 YSYEKL. V shed 4 bases, J shed 5 bases, and the junction held 7 bases outside the gene matches. CDR3 size: 15 residues.

Here the CDR3 DNA reads TGTGCCAGCAGTCCCCCTTCTAGCGGGGGGGAGCAGTACTTC. It is translated as CASSPPSSGGEQYF. V and J are TRBV28 and TRBJ2-7; 11 nucleotides agree with TRBD2. The CDR3 is made up of 14 amino acids. The germline V gene encodes CDR1 MDHEN and CDR2 SYDVKM. V lost 5 bases, J lost 7 bases, and 7 bases stayed unmatched.

J is TRBJ2-3 and V is TRBV12-3 or TRBV12-4, with TRBD2 matching 10 bases. After removal of 6 bases from V and 3 bases from J, the junction contained 6 bases not matched to a gene. The CDR3 runs 15 residues. CDR3 nucleotides: TGTGCCAGCAGCCTTAAGCGGGGGGGGACAGATACGCAGTATTTT. It is translated as CASSLKRGGTDTQYF.